A single sample gave rise to the 28 T cell receptor beta chains below, sequenced in a study of shared clonotypes between healthy human individuals. Profiled with immunoSEQ multiplex PCR; TCRdb holds only in-frame clones, not every one. The sample consists of some 1 million clones, roughly 70% of them appearing once. Sample: memory CD4+ T cells sorted from blood. Subset reported: CD45RA-negative fraction. The receptors here all came from a man younger than 30 in good health.

The rearrangement links TRBV30 to TRBJ2-2; D perhaps matches TRBD1 (5 bases). The CDR3 contains 18 residues. V shed 0 bases and J shed 1 base, with 18 bases lying between them. Germline CDR1 is GTSNPN and CDR2 is SVGIG (reference sequence). In nucleotides, the CDR3 is TGTGCCTGGAGTGTATGGGGCAGCACTTGGAAGAACACCGGGGAGCTGTTTTTT. The encoded protein is CAWSVWGSTWKNTGELFF.

The chain employs TRBV7-2 and TRBJ1-5, with no clear D. This CDR3 comprises 13 residues. The V gene's germline CDR1 is SGHTA and CDR2 FQGNSA. V was cut by 6 bases and J by 5 bases, with 11 bases left in between. In nucleotides, the CDR3 is TGTGCCAGCAGTCCTGACCGGTATCAGCCCCAGCATTTT. Its translation is CASSPDRYQPQHF.

CDR3 coding DNA: TGTGCCAGCAGTCAAGGGGCTGATCGACCCCAGCATTTT. It specifies CASSQGADRPQHF. The gene calls are TRBV6-5 and TRBJ1-5; D possibly corresponds to TRBD1 (5 bases). Germline V gene sequence: CDR1 MNHEY, CDR2 SVGAGI. Trimming took 5 bases from V and 10 from J, leaving 15 bases between them. This CDR3 is built from 13 residues.

V gene TRBV27 combines with J gene TRBJ1-2, with D tentatively TRBD1 (6 bases). The CDR3 runs to 16 residues. Germline V gives CDR1 MNHEY, CDR2 SMNVEV (reference sequence). Trimming stripped 10 bases from V and 3 bases from J, with 24 bases between. CDR3 loop: CATLRGGLPLYYGYTF. The CDR3 nucleotides read TGTGCCACCCTAAGGGGGGGTCTCCCTCTCTACTATGGCTACACCTTC.

This chain links TRBV20-1 with TRBJ2-1, with D perhaps matching TRBD2 (6 bases). The CDR3 runs 11 residues. Trimming took off 6 bases at V and 9 bases at J, with 12 bases between the two ends. Germline V gene sequence: CDR1 DFQATT, CDR2 SNEGSKA (reference sequence). The DNA of the CDR3 is TGCAGTGCGACTAGACTCAGTGAGCAGTTCTTC. This gives the protein CSATRLSEQFF.

The chain joins TRBV4-2 to TRBJ2-3, with 9 bases matching TRBD2. With V trimmed by 2 bases and J by 3 bases, 9 bases remained unmatched. The germline V gene encodes CDR1 LGHNA and CDR2 YNFKEQ. The CDR3 totals 17 residues. For the CDR3, the DNA is TGTGCCAGCAGCCAACCCGAGGGAGCGGGGGGTACAGATACGCAGTATTTT. This translates into CASSQPEGAGGTDTQYF.

The sample holds one count of this clone. The V and J genes are TRBV6-1 and TRBJ2-5, with a weak D call TRBD1 (5 bases). From germline, CDR1 is MNHNS and CDR2 SASEGT. Trimming removed 4 bases at V and 4 bases at J, with 19 bases between. The CDR3 is made up of 16 amino acids. CDR3 in DNA: TGTGCCAGCAGTGCTTCCCGACAGAATATTCGAGAGACCCAGTACTTC. This encodes CASSASRQNIRETQYF.

On this clone: One end of the junction is discordant with germline, which a read error may explain. The chain has TRBV5-6 and TRBJ2-1; 11 bases are shared with TRBD2. Germline-derived CDR1 and CDR2 are SGHDT and YYEEEE. This CDR3 spans 18 amino acids. CDR3: CASSLDRTTSGTSNEQFF. CDR3 DNA sequence: TGTGCCAGCAGTTTGGACAGGACGACTAGCGGGACAAGTAATGAGCAGTTCTTC.

The CDR3 nucleotides are TGTGCCTCCAATTACAGGGGGGACCAGCCCCAGCATTTT. As protein: CASNYRGDQPQHF. The rearrangement uses TRBV5-8 and TRBJ1-5, with 8 bases matching TRBD1. V gave up 10 bases and J gave up 7 bases; unmatched junction bases: 10. Germline loops: CDR1 SGHTS, CDR2 YDEGEE. This CDR3 has 13 residues.

The chain links TRBV7-2 to TRBJ1-6, with 7 bases aligning to TRBD1. CDR3 size: 15 residues. V was clipped by 1 base and J by 10 bases; unmatched bases: 7. Germline V gives CDR1 SGHTA, CDR2 FQGNSA. DNA of the CDR3: TGTGCCAGCAGCTTAGGGCGGGGACAGTCCTCACCCCTCCACTTT. It is translated as CASSLGRGQSSPLHF.

The chain combines TRBV6-1 with TRBJ2-5; 7 nucleotides agree with TRBD1. The germline CDR1 and CDR2 sequences are MNHNS and SASEGT. The CDR3 is 16 amino acids. Unmatched junction bases numbered 11, after V lost 2 bases and J lost 5 bases. CDR3 residues: CASSERGRDSRETQYF. The CDR3 DNA sequence: TGTGCCAGCAGTGAACGAGGAAGGGACAGTAGGGAGACCCAGTACTTC.

The rearrangement links TRBV6-1 to TRBJ2-1; the D gene is possibly TRBD1 (6 bases). This CDR3 is 15 amino acids long. The germline V gene encodes CDR1 MNHNS and CDR2 SASEGT. V was shortened by 2 bases and J by 4 bases, with 12 bases between the two germline ends. CDR3: CASSELGTPYNEQFF. CDR3 nucleotides: TGTGCCAGCAGTGAACTTGGGACACCATACAATGAGCAGTTCTTC.

The chain is built from TRBV28 and TRBJ2-7; 7 nucleotides line up with TRBD1. J gave up 2 bases and V 5 bases, and 6 bases lay outside the gene matches. The CDR3 is 14 amino acids. The germline gives CDR1 MDHEN, CDR2 SYDVKM. CDR3: CASSPQQGTYEQYF. CDR3 sequence (DNA): TGTGCCAGCAGTCCTCAACAGGGGACCTACGAGCAGTACTTC.

This chain links TRBV15 with TRBJ1-3; unclear D gene. Trimming removed 7 bases from V and 4 bases from J, with 11 bases in between. CDR1 is LNHNV and CDR2 is YYDKDF in the germline V gene (reference sequence). The CDR3 length is 13 residues. The CDR3 DNA sequence: TGTGCCACCACCCTAAAACAAGGAAACACCATATATTTT. As protein: CATTLKQGNTIYF.

The chain employs TRBV7-2 and TRBJ2-5, with 11 bases identical to TRBD2. Trimming took 4 bases from V and 5 from J; bases not matched to a gene: 6. In germline, CDR1 is SGHTA, CDR2 FQGNSA. This CDR3 is 15 amino acids long. CDR3 sequence (DNA): TGTGCCAGCAGCTGGCTAGCGGGGGGCGGGGAGACCCAGTACTTC. It specifies CASSWLAGGGETQYF.

This chain's CDR3 is CASSDSSGTINEKLFF. CDR3 DNA sequence: TGTGCCAGCAGTGATTCGTCCGGGACTATTAATGAAAAACTGTTTTTT. This chain connects TRBV6-1 to TRBJ1-4, with D maybe TRBD1 (5 bases). The germline CDR1 and CDR2 sequences are MNHNS and SASEGT. Trimming cost V 3 bases and J 4 bases, with 15 bases left between them. The CDR3 totals 16 residues.

V usage is TRBV6-6 and J usage is TRBJ1-5, with D tentatively TRBD1 (6 bases). The CDR3 has 15 amino acids. Germline V lookup: CDR1 MNHNY, CDR2 SVGAGI (reference sequence). Trimming stripped 4 bases from V and 7 bases from J, with 17 bases between. CDR3 bases: TGTGCCAGCAGTTCACGGACAGTGTATGGGCAGCCCCAGCATTTT. Protein sequence: CASSSRTVYGQPQHF.

The chain combines TRBV11-2 with TRBJ2-5; 10 bases are a match to TRBD2. Germline CDR1 reads SGHAT; CDR2 reads FQNNGV. The CDR3 totals 15 residues. V was pared by 5 bases and J by 7 bases, with 10 bases of the junction left unmatched. CDR3 in amino acids: CASSPMLAGDGTQYF. CDR3 coding DNA: TGTGCCAGCAGCCCCATGCTAGCGGGAGACGGGACCCAGTACTTC.

This sequence joins TRBV2 and TRBJ2-1; 12 nucleotides agree with TRBD2. Germline V gene lookup returns CDR1 SNHLY and CDR2 FYNNEI. The CDR3 loop spans 15 amino acids. V gave up 6 bases and J gave up 8 bases; unmatched junction bases: 8. The CDR3 is CASRSGTSGFDEQFF. The CDR3 DNA follows: TGTGCCAGCAGATCCGGGACTAGCGGGTTCGATGAGCAGTTCTTC.

On this clone: The same CDR3 arises from other DNA sequences in this sample as well. V gene TRBV7-2 combines with J gene TRBJ2-3; possibly TRBD1 or TRBD2 for D (6 bases each). Trimming took off 5 bases at V and 1 base at J, with 13 bases between the two ends. Germline V gives CDR1 SGHTA, CDR2 FQGNSA. The CDR3 sequence is 15 residues long. Written as DNA, the CDR3 is TGTGCCAGCAGCCCACGGAGGGGGGGCACAGATACGCAGTATTTT. Translated, it gives CASSPRRGGTDTQYF.

This rearrangement joins TRBV21-1 to TRBJ2-3; the table assigns TRBD2, which was not confirmed against the DNA. TRBV21-1 is flagged as a pseudogene. This CDR3 is built from 16 residues. The chain's CDR3 is CASSTLSGRAPDTQYF. CDR3 bases: TGTGCCAGCAGCACTCTTAGCGGGAGGGCCCCAGATACGCAGTATTTT.

This chain connects TRBV5-4 to TRBJ2-1; TRBD2 matches 7 bases. The germline gives CDR1 SGHNT, CDR2 YYREEE (reference sequence). CDR3 length: 14 residues. Losses at the gene ends were 4 bases for V and 4 bases for J; bases not matched to a gene: 5. In DNA, the CDR3 is TGTGCCAGCAGCGGTAGCGGGCCATACAATGAGCAGTTCTTC. Translating gives CASSGSGPYNEQFF.

V usage is TRBV7-2 and J usage is TRBJ2-3; D not resolved. The CDR3 extends over 15 amino acids. Germline loops: CDR1 SGHTA, CDR2 FQGNSA. The V end lost 1 base, the J end lost 4 bases, and 12 bases lay between the germline ends. CDR3 region: CASSLGRGVADTQYF. The CDR3 bases are TGTGCCAGCAGCTTAGGACGTGGGGTAGCAGATACGCAGTATTTT.

This chain links TRBV2 with TRBJ1-1; D possibly corresponds to TRBD1 (5 bases). The CDR3 contains 14 residues. V lost 4 bases and J lost 2, with 11 bases in between. Germline V lookup: CDR1 SNHLY, CDR2 FYNNEI. The CDR3 DNA follows: TGTGCCAGCAGTGTCGTCCGGGGCAACACTGAAGCTTTCTTT. Residues: CASSVVRGNTEAFF.

The chain has TRBV10-3 and TRBJ2-7; TRBD1 might be the D (5 bases). V was cut by 6 bases and J by 0 bases, with 9 bases left in between. The CDR3 sequence is 13 residues long. Germline assignment: CDR1 ENHRY and CDR2 SYGVKD. For the CDR3, the DNA is TGTGCCATCAGACAGGAAATCTCCTACGAGCAGTACTTC. Amino acids: CAIRQEISYEQYF.

This clone has at least ten counts. V and J are TRBV14 and TRBJ1-3; D might be TRBD1 (5 bases). Trimming cost V 4 bases and J 7 bases, with 20 bases left between them. The germline gives CDR1 SGHDN, CDR2 FVKESK. The CDR3 contains 16 residues. Here the CDR3 DNA reads TGTGCCAGCAGCCGAGGAACAGGTCCCTCGGGGAACACCATATATTTT. This encodes CASSRGTGPSGNTIYF. The variable domain in full, with the rest retrieved from reference TRBV14 and TRBJ1-3, is EAGVTQFPSHSVIEKGQTVTLRCDPISGHDNLYWYRRVMGKEIKFLLHFVKESKQDESGMPNNRFLAERTGGTYSTLKVQPAELEDSGVYFCASSRGTGPSGNTIYFGEGSWLTVV.

V usage is TRBV2 and J usage is TRBJ1-5; D is uncertain. The CDR3 is 16 amino acids. The germline gives CDR1 SNHLY, CDR2 FYNNEI. Trimming shortened V by 1 base and J by 0 bases, and 10 bases separated the two germline ends. In nucleotides, the CDR3 is TGTGCCAGCAGTGAAGTAAGGTCCAGTAGCAATCAGCCCCAGCATTTT. The encoded protein is CASSEVRSSSNQPQHF.

The chain uses TRBV6-1 and TRBJ2-7; 10 nucleotides align to TRBD2. V trimming: 2 bases; J trimming: 2 bases; junction bases outside the gene matches: 12. The CDR3 has 18 amino acids. Germline CDR1 reads MNHNS; CDR2 reads SASEGT. The CDR3 DNA is TGTGCCAGCAGTGAATTAATATATGGGCTAGCGGGAGCCTACGAGCAGTACTTC. Protein product: CASSELIYGLAGAYEQYF.